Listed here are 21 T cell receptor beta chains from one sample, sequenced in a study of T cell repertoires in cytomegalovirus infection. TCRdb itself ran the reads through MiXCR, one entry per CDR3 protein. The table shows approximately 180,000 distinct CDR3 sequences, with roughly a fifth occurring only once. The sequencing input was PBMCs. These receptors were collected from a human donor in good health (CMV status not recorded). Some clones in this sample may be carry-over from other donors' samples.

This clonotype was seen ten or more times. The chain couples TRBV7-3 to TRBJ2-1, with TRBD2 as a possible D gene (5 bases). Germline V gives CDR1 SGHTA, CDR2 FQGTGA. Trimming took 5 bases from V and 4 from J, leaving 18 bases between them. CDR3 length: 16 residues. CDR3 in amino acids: CASSPDGLATYNEQFF. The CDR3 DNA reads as TGTGCCAGCAGCCCAGATGGTCTAGCAACTTACAATGAGCAGTTCTTC.

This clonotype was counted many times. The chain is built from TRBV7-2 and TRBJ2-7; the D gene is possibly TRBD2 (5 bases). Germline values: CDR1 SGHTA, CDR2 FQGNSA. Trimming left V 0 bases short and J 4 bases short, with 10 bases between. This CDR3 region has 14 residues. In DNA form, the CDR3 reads TGTGCCAGCAGCTTAGCGAGGGCAGGTTACGAGCAGTACTTC. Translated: CASSLARAGYEQYF. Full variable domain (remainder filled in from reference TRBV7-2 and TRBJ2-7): GAGVSQSPSNKVTEKGKDVELRCDPISGHTALYWYRQSLGQGLEFLIYFQGNSAPDKSGLPSDRFSAERTGGSVSTLTIQRTQQEDSAVYLCASSLARAGYEQYFGPGTRLTVT.

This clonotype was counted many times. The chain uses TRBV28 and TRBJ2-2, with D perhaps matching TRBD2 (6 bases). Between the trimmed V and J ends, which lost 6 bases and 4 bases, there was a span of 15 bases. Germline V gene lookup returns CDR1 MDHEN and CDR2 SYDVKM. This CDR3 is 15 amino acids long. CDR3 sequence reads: CASRSGSQGTGELFF. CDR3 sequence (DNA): TGTGCCAGCAGGAGCGGGTCCCAGGGCACCGGGGAGCTGTTTTTT. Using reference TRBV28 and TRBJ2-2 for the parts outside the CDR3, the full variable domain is DVKVTQSSRYLVKRTGEKVFLECVQDMDHENMFWYRQDPGLGLRLIYFSYDVKMKEKGDIPEGYSVSREKKERFSLILESASTNQTSMYLCASRSGSQGTGELFFGEGSRLTVL.

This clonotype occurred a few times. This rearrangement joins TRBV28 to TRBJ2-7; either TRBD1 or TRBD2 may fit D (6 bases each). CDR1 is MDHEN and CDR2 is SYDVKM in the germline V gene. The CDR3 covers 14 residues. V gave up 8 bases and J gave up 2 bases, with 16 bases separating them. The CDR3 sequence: CASLRGSGAYEQYF. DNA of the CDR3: TGTGCCAGCCTTCGGGGGTCAGGGGCCTACGAGCAGTACTTC.

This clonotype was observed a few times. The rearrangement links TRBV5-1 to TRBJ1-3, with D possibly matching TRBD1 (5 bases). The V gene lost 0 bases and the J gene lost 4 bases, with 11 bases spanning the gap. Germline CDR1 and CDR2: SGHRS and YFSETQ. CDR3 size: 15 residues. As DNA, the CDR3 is TGCGCCAGCAGCTTGGAGGGGATGTCCGGAAACACCATATATTTT. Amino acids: CASSLEGMSGNTIYF.

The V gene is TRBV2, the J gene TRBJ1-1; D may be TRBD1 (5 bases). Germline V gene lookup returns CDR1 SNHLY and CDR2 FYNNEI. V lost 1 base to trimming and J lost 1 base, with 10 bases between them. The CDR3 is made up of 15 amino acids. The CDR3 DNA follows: TGTGCCAGCAGTGAAGGCGGGGCCACGAACACTGAAGCTTTCTTT. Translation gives CASSEGGATNTEAFF.

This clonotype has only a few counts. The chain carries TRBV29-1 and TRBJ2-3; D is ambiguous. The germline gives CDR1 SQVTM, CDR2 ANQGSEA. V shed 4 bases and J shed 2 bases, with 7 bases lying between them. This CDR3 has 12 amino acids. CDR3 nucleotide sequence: TGCAGCGTTGGGAAGAACACAGATACGCAGTATTTT. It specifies CSVGKNTDTQYF.

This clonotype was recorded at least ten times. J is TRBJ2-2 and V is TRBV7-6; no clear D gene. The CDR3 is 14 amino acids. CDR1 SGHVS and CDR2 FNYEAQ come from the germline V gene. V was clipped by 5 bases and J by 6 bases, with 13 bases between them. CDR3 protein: CASSRVPPPGELFF. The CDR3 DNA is TGTGCCAGCAGCCGGGTTCCGCCGCCCGGGGAGCTGTTTTTT.

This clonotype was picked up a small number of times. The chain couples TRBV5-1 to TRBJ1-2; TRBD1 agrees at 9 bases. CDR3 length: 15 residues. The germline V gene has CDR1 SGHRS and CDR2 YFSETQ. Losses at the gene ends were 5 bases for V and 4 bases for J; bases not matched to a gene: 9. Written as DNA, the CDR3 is TGCGCCAGCAGATCCACAGGGGGCCCCCTCTATGGCTACACCTTC. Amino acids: CASRSTGGPLYGYTF. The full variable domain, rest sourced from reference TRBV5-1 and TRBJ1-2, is KAGVTQTPRYLIKTRGQQVTLSCSPISGHRSVSWYQQTPGQGLQFLFEYFSETQRNKGNFPGRFSGRQFSNSRSEMNVSTLELGDSALYLCASRSTGGPLYGYTFGSGTRLTVV.

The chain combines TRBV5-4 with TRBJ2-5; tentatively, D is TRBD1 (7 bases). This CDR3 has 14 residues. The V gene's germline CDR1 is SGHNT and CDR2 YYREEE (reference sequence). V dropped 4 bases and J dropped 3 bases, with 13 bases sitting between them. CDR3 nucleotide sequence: TGTGCCAGCAGCGGAGGGACAGCCAAAGAGACCCAGTACTTC. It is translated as CASSGGTAKETQYF.

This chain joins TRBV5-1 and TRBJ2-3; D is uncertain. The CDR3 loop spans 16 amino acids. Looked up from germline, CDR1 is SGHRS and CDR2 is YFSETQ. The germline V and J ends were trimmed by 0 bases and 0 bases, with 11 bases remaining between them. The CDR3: CASSLGGSLSTDTQYF. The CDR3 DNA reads TGCGCCAGCAGCTTGGGCGGCTCCCTTAGCACAGATACGCAGTATTTT.

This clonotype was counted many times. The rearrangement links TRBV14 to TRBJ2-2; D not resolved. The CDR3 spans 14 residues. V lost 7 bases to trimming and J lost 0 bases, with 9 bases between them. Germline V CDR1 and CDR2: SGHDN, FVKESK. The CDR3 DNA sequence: TGTGCCAGCACCCGGATGACGAACACCGGGGAGCTGTTTTTT. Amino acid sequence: CASTRMTNTGELFF.

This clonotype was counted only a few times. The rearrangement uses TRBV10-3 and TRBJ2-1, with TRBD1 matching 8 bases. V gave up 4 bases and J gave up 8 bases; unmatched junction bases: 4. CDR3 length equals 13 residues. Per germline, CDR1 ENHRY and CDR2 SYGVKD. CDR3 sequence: CAISVQGGDEQFF. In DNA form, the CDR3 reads TGTGCCATCAGTGTACAGGGGGGTGATGAGCAGTTCTTC.

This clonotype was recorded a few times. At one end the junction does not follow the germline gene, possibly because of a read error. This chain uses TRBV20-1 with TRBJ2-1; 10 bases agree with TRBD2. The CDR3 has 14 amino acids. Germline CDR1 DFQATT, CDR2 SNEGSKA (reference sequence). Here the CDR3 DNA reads TGCAGTGCCAGAGCGGGGGGGCACCCCAATGAGCAGTTCTTC. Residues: CSARAGGHPNEQFF.

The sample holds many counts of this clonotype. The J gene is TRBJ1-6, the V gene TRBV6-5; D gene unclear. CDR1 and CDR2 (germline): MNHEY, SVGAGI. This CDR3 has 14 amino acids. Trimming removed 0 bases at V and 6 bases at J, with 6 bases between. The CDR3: CASSYSGSNSPLHF. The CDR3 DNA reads TGTGCCAGCAGTTACTCTGGGTCTAATTCACCCCTCCACTTT.

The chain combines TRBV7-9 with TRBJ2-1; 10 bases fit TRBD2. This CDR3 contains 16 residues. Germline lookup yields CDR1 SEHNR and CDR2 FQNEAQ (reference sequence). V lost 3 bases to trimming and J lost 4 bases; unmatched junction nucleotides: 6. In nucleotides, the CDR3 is TGTGCCAGCAGCTTGGTTAGCGGGGGGATTTACAATGAGCAGTTCTTC. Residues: CASSLVSGGIYNEQFF.

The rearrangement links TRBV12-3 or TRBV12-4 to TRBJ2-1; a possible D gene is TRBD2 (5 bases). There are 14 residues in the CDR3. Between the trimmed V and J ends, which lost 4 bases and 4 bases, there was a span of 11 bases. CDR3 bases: TGTGCCAGCAGTTCTTGGACTGATTACAATGAGCAGTTCTTC. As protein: CASSSWTDYNEQFF.

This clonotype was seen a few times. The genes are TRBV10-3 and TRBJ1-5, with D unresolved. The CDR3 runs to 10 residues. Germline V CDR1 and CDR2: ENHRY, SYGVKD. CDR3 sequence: CATGNQPQHF. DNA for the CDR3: TGTGCGACGGGCAATCAGCCCCAGCATTTT.

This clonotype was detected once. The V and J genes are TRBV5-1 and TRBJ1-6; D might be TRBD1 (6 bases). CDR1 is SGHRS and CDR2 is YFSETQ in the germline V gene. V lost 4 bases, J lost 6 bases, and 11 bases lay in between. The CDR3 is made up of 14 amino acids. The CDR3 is CASSRGQINSPLHF. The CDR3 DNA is TGCGCCAGCAGCCGAGGACAGATTAATTCACCCCTCCACTTT.

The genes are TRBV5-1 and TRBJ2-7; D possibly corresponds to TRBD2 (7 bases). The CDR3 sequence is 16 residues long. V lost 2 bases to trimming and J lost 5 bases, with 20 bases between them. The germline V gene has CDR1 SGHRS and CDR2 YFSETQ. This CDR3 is CASSFTTSRGGNEQYF. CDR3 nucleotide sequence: TGCGCCAGCAGCTTCACGACTAGCAGGGGAGGAAACGAGCAGTACTTC.

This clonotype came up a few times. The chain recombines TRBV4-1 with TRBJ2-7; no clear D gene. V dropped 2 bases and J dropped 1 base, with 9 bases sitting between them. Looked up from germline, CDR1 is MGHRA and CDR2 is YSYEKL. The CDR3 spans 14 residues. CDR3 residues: CASSQYTGSYEQYF. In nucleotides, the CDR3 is TGCGCCAGCAGCCAATATACGGGTTCCTACGAGCAGTACTTC.